The 10 T cell receptor beta chains reported below all come from one sample, sequenced in a study of T cell responses to AZD1222 COVID-19 vaccine. Here immunoSEQ multiplex PCR was the method, and the copy in TCRdb shows in-frame clones only, minus some. The table lists some 120,000 clones, about 88% of them singletons, with approximately 4% in the top ten. Specimen: peripheral blood, collected on day 0 of AZD1222 vaccination. These receptors originate from an adult in good health.

The chain is built from TRBV5-1 and TRBJ1-4; no definite D call. From germline, CDR1 is SGHRS and CDR2 YFSETQ. V lost 0 bases, J lost 0 bases, and 6 bases lay in between. The CDR3 length is 15 residues. This CDR3 reads CASSLVPATNEKLFF. For the CDR3, the DNA is TGCGCCAGCAGCTTGGTTCCAGCAACTAATGAAAAACTGTTTTTT.

V and J are TRBV9 and TRBJ1-1, with D possibly being TRBD1 (5 bases). Germline lookup yields CDR1 SGDLS and CDR2 YYNGEE. V was cut by 4 bases and J by 1 base, with 11 bases left in between. CDR3 length: 14 residues. CDR3 sequence: CASSPPGTNTEAFF. The CDR3 DNA sequence: TGTGCCAGCAGCCCTCCCGGGACGAACACTGAAGCTTTCTTT.

A remark on this clone: At one of its ends the junction is not consistent with the germline gene, which may arise from a read error. The chain uses TRBV2 and TRBJ2-3; D remains ambiguous. This CDR3 region has 14 residues. Germline V CDR1 and CDR2: SNHLY, FYNNEI. CDR3 nucleotides: TGTGCCAGCAGTGAATCAATTAGCACCGATACGCAGTATTTT. Amino acids: CASSESISTDTQYF. The whole variable domain, remainder taken from reference TRBV2 and TRBJ2-3, is EPEVTQTPSHQVTQMGQEVILRCVPISNHLYFYWYRQILGQKVEFLVSFYNNEISEKSEIFDDQFSVERPDGSNFTLKIRSTKLEDSAMYFCASSESISTDTQYFGPGTRLTVL.

The chain is built from TRBV7-3 and TRBJ2-1, with D maybe TRBD1 (7 bases). From germline, CDR1 is SGHTA and CDR2 FQGTGA. The CDR3 totals 16 residues. Deletions cut 2 bases from V and 4 bases from J, with 15 bases between. This chain's CDR3 is CASSLRQGGAYNEQFF. CDR3 bases: TGTGCCAGCAGCTTACGTCAGGGGGGCGCTTACAATGAGCAGTTCTTC.

This chain uses TRBV28 with TRBJ2-7; TRBD1 aligns across 8 bases. V shed 1 base, J shed 0 bases, and the junction held 8 bases outside the gene matches. The CDR3 sequence is 17 residues long. CDR1 is MDHEN, CDR2 SYDVKM, per germline. The CDR3 sequence is CASSLSEDRVSSYEQYF. The CDR3 DNA reads TGTGCCAGCAGTTTATCAGAGGACAGGGTAAGCTCCTACGAGCAGTACTTC.

The V and J genes are TRBV6-5 and TRBJ1-6; D may be TRBD1 (6 bases). Between the trimmed V and J ends, which lost 5 bases and 5 bases, there was a span of 13 bases. Germline CDR1 reads MNHEY; CDR2 reads SVGAGI. The CDR3 has 15 residues. CDR3 DNA: TGTGCCAGCAGTAGGAGGACAGAGAATAATTCACCCCTCCACTTT. It yields the protein CASSRRTENNSPLHF.

The CDR3 bases are TGTGCCAGCAGCCCCCGACTAGCGGAGACATATGAGCAGTTCTTC. Translation gives CASSPRLAETYEQFF. The chain joins TRBV9 to TRBJ2-1, with 9 bases aligning to TRBD2. The CDR3 runs 15 residues. CDR1 and CDR2 from the germline V gene are SGDLS and YYNGEE. V lost 4 bases and J lost 8; bases outside the gene matches: 10.

The CDR3 protein is CASRAGGQETQYF. CDR3 DNA sequence: TGTGCCAGCAGGGCAGGGGGCCAAGAGACCCAGTACTTC. This chain joins TRBV2 and TRBJ2-5, with 7 bases aligning to TRBD1. CDR1 is SNHLY and CDR2 is FYNNEI in the germline V gene. The CDR3 is made up of 13 amino acids. Trimming cost V 6 bases and J 1 base; bases outside gene matches: 2. Full variable domain (remainder filled in from reference TRBV2 and TRBJ2-5): EPEVTQTPSHQVTQMGQEVILRCVPISNHLYFYWYRQILGQKVEFLVSFYNNEISEKSEIFDDQFSVERPDGSNFTLKIRSTKLEDSAMYFCASRAGGQETQYFGPGTRLLVL.

Only one count was recorded for this clone. The V call is TRBV7-2, the J call TRBJ2-1, with 8 bases aligning to TRBD1. This CDR3 has 16 residues. Germline CDR1 reads SGHTA; CDR2 reads FQGNSA. With 1 base clipped from V and 0 bases from J, the junction kept 2 bases outside the gene matches. The CDR3 DNA reads TGTGCCAGCAGCTTAGTAGGACAGGGCTCCTACAATGAGCAGTTCTTC. Amino acid sequence: CASSLVGQGSYNEQFF.

The chain combines TRBV5-4 with TRBJ1-1, with 8 nucleotides matching TRBD1. Germline lookup yields CDR1 SGHNT and CDR2 YYREEE (reference sequence). The CDR3 length is 14 residues. The ends lost 4 bases at V and 0 bases at J; junction bases unmatched: 2. CDR3 amino acids: CASSPGGMNTEAFF. The CDR3 nucleotides are TGTGCCAGCAGCCCAGGGGGCATGAACACTGAAGCTTTCTTT. Using reference TRBV5-4 and TRBJ1-1 for the parts outside the CDR3, the full variable domain is ETGVTQSPTHLIKTRGQQVTLRCSSQSGHNTVSWYQQALGQGPQFIFQYYREEENGRGNFPPRFSGLQFPNYSSELNVNALELDDSALYLCASSPGGMNTEAFFGQGTRLTVV.